This passage covers 21 T cell receptor beta chains from one sample sequenced in a study of PD-L1 blockade in urothelial cancer. Measured with immunoSEQ multiplex PCR; TCRdb has only the in-frame clones, and not every one. The sample includes 40,000 to 50,000 clones, roughly four fifths seen only once; the top ten take 13%. As for time point: peripheral blood 6 weeks after treatment start. Sequences were derived from PBMCs, sampled around atezolizumab (anti-PD-L1) treatment. The receptor source for this set is a man in his 60s with urothelial cancer.

The gene calls are TRBV7-9 and TRBJ1-3, with D maybe TRBD1 (5 bases). Trimming stripped 1 base from V and 0 bases from J, with 19 bases between. This CDR3 has 19 amino acids. Germline V lookup: CDR1 SEHNR, CDR2 FQNEAQ (reference sequence). The chain's CDR3 is CASSLGPPTGRHSGNTIYF. CDR3 coding DNA: TGTGCCAGCAGCTTAGGACCACCAACAGGACGGCACTCTGGAAACACCATATATTTT.

The chain couples TRBV28 to TRBJ2-1; 9 bases match TRBD1. Germline loops: CDR1 MDHEN, CDR2 SYDVKM. This CDR3 spans 15 amino acids. With V trimmed by 5 bases and J by 8 bases, 10 bases remained unmatched. The CDR3 DNA is TGTGCCAGCAGTCCTGCCGGGACAGGGAACGATGAGCAGTTCTTC. Its protein is CASSPAGTGNDEQFF. The complete variable domain, with remaining parts taken from reference TRBV28 and TRBJ2-1, reads DVKVTQSSRYLVKRTGEKVFLECVQDMDHENMFWYRQDPGLGLRLIYFSYDVKMKEKGDIPEGYSVSREKKERFSLILESASTNQTSMYLCASSPAGTGNDEQFFGPGTRLTVL.

The rearrangement uses TRBV7-8 and TRBJ2-2, with 12 bases matching TRBD1. CDR3 length: 16 amino acids. Trimming took 5 bases from V and 5 from J; bases not matched to a gene: 6. Germline V gives CDR1 SGHVS, CDR2 FQNEAQ. The CDR3 DNA reads as TGTGCCAGCAGCCTTAGGGACAGGGGGCTTACCGGGGAGCTGTTTTTT. This sequence encodes CASSLRDRGLTGELFF. The complete variable domain, with remaining parts taken from reference TRBV7-8 and TRBJ2-2, reads GAGVSQSPRYKVAKRGQDVALRCDPISGHVSLFWYQQALGQGPEFLTYFQNEAQLDKSGLPSDRFFAERPEGSVSTLKIQRTQQEDSAVYLCASSLRDRGLTGELFFGEGSRLTVL.

V gene TRBV7-6 combines with J gene TRBJ1-2, with 7 bases aligning to TRBD1. The CDR3 length is 14 residues. After removal of 1 base from V and 8 bases from J, the junction contained 7 bases not matched to a gene. Germline CDR1 and CDR2: SGHVS and FNYEAQ. In nucleotides, the CDR3 is TGTGCCAGCAGCTTAGGACAGGGAGTAAGCGGCTACACCTTC. Translated, it gives CASSLGQGVSGYTF.

The chain employs TRBV19 and TRBJ2-7; weak D call: TRBD2 (5 bases). V gave up 4 bases and J gave up 4 bases, with 14 bases separating them. Germline V gene sequence: CDR1 LNHDA, CDR2 SQIVND (reference sequence). This CDR3 is built from 14 residues. The CDR3 coding sequence is TGTGCCAGTAGTAAAGGAGGAGGACTGTACGAGCAGTACTTC. It translates to CASSKGGGLYEQYF.

In its sample, this clone was seen a few times. J is TRBJ1-5 and V is TRBV19; weak D call: TRBD1 (5 bases). The germline gives CDR1 LNHDA, CDR2 SQIVND (reference sequence). The CDR3 is 15 amino acids. The V and J ends lost 4 bases and 6 bases respectively, with 16 bases between them. CDR3 DNA: TGTGCCAGTAGTAAGGACACGGGCAAAGGTCAGCCCCAGCATTTT. Translation: CASSKDTGKGQPQHF.

The rearrangement links TRBV18 to TRBJ2-3; no definite D call. This CDR3 spans 16 amino acids. Germline loops: CDR1 KGHSH, CDR2 LQKENI. V lost 0 bases and J 0 bases, leaving 10 bases between the germline ends. The CDR3 is CASSPPRGSSTDTQYF. CDR3 DNA: TGTGCCAGCTCACCACCGAGAGGATCTAGCACAGATACGCAGTATTTT. The variable domain in full, with the rest retrieved from reference TRBV18 and TRBJ2-3, is NAGVMQNPRHLVRRRGQEARLRCSPMKGHSHVYWYRQLPEEGLKFMVYLQKENIIDESGMPKERFSAEFPKEGPSILRIQQVVRGDSAAYFCASSPPRGSSTDTQYFGPGTRLTVL.

The genes are TRBV28 and TRBJ2-3; TRBD2 aligns across 8 bases. The CDR3 length is 14 residues. CDR1 is MDHEN and CDR2 is SYDVKM in the germline V gene. Trimming took 8 bases from V and 4 from J; bases not matched to a gene: 8. The CDR3 nucleotides read TGTGCCAGCGGAAGCGGGAGTATCCCAGATACGCAGTATTTT. Its protein is CASGSGSIPDTQYF.

The chain uses TRBV25-1 and TRBJ2-1; tentative D call: TRBD2 (5 bases). V lost 2 bases, J lost 0 bases, and 11 bases lay in between. CDR1 MGHDK and CDR2 SYGVNS come from the germline V gene. The CDR3 spans 16 residues. The CDR3 DNA sequence: TGTGCCAGCAGTGAACGGACTGCAAGCTCCTACAATGAGCAGTTCTTC. It yields the protein CASSERTASSYNEQFF.

This chain connects TRBV7-8 to TRBJ1-5; TRBD1 might be the D (6 bases). Per germline, CDR1 SGHVS and CDR2 FQNEAQ. This CDR3 is 16 amino acids long. Trimming pared 3 bases from V and 2 bases from J, leaving 14 bases between. The chain's CDR3 is CASSLGGQLGNQPQHF. DNA of the CDR3: TGTGCCAGCAGCTTGGGCGGACAGCTGGGCAATCAGCCCCAGCATTTT.

The rearrangement uses TRBV4-2 and TRBJ1-3; D not certain. V was pared by 0 bases and J by 4 bases, with 7 bases between. CDR1 is LGHNA, CDR2 YNFKEQ, per germline. The CDR3 extends over 14 amino acids. The CDR3 sequence is CASSQDQVGNTIYF. In DNA, the CDR3 is TGTGCCAGCAGCCAAGATCAGGTCGGAAACACCATATATTTT.

This chain joins TRBV19 and TRBJ2-1; 10 nucleotides line up with TRBD2. Per germline, CDR1 LNHDA and CDR2 SQIVND (reference sequence). The CDR3 consists of 15 residues. V dropped 4 bases and J dropped 5; count of bases not matched to a gene: 5. CDR3 nucleotide sequence: TGTGCCAGTAGTAAACCGGGACTAGCGAACAATGAGCAGTTCTTC. Amino acid sequence: CASSKPGLANNEQFF.

The chain employs TRBV19 and TRBJ1-3; no clear D. The CDR3 consists of 16 residues. Germline V gene sequence: CDR1 LNHDA, CDR2 SQIVND (reference sequence). V was pared by 1 base and J by 0 bases, with 10 bases between. This chain's CDR3 is CASSIAAGASGNTIYF. The CDR3 DNA reads as TGTGCCAGTAGTATAGCGGCAGGTGCCTCTGGAAACACCATATATTTT.

The V call is TRBV27, the J call TRBJ2-5, with TRBD1 matching over 10 bases. There are 15 residues in the CDR3. Germline CDR1 is MNHEY and CDR2 is SMNVEV (reference sequence). V was pared by 3 bases and J by 4 bases, with 5 bases of the junction left unmatched. This CDR3 is CASSFVRDRGETQYF. The CDR3 DNA sequence: TGTGCCAGCAGTTTCGTCCGGGACAGGGGAGAGACCCAGTACTTC.

The chain carries TRBV7-9 and TRBJ2-3; the match to TRBD2 covers 10 bases. The V gene end was trimmed by 6 bases and the J gene end by 5 bases; junction bases not matched to a gene: 5. This CDR3 has 14 amino acids. The germline CDR1 and CDR2 sequences are SEHNR and FQNEAQ (reference sequence). The CDR3 reads CASSSRTSGDTQYF. The CDR3 nucleotides read TGTGCCAGCAGTTCACGGACTAGCGGAGATACGCAGTATTTT.

This clone is categorized as medium-sized. This rearrangement joins TRBV27 to TRBJ1-6; 10 nucleotides align to TRBD1. CDR3 length equals 15 residues. CDR1 and CDR2 from the germline V gene are MNHEY and SMNVEV (reference sequence). Unmatched junction bases numbered 9, after V lost 7 bases and J lost 9 bases. CDR3 sequence (DNA): TGTGCCAGCACCCTGGACAGGGGGTCGGCTTCACCCCTCCACTTT. Amino acids: CASTLDRGSASPLHF.

A word on this clone: Other DNA variants within this sample encode the same CDR3. The V call is TRBV7-9, the J call TRBJ2-5, with 7 bases matching TRBD1. V lost 5 bases, J lost 2 bases, and 5 bases stayed unmatched. Germline V gene lookup returns CDR1 SEHNR and CDR2 FQNEAQ (reference sequence). The CDR3 totals 14 residues. CDR3 DNA: TGTGCCAGCAGCCCGACAGGGAAGCAAGAGACCCAGTACTTC. As protein: CASSPTGKQETQYF.

The rearrangement uses TRBV30 and TRBJ1-3, with 7 positions matching TRBD1. The CDR3 covers 15 residues. CDR1 is GTSNPN and CDR2 is SVGIG in the germline V gene (reference sequence). V shed 2 bases, J shed 10 bases, and the junction held 14 bases outside the gene matches. Here the CDR3 reads CAWSTPMTGYLTIYF. CDR3 sequence (DNA): TGTGCCTGGAGTACGCCAATGACAGGGTATTTGACCATATATTTT.

V usage is TRBV27 and J usage is TRBJ2-3, with 9 bases matching TRBD2. Looked up from germline, CDR1 is MNHEY and CDR2 is SMNVEV (reference sequence). CDR3 length: 16 amino acids. After removal of 7 bases from V and 4 bases from J, the junction contained 12 bases not matched to a gene. This CDR3 reads CASMLAGTRVADTQYF. CDR3 bases: TGTGCCAGCATGCTAGCGGGGACTCGTGTCGCAGATACGCAGTATTTT.

The chain recombines TRBV6-4 with TRBJ2-3, with 11 positions matching TRBD2. The germline V gene encodes CDR1 MRHNA and CDR2 SNTAGT. V shed 5 bases, J shed 0 bases, and the junction held 4 bases outside the gene matches. The CDR3 contains 16 residues. DNA for the CDR3: TGTGCCAGCAGTTTCCTAGCGGGAGGAAGCACAGATACGCAGTATTTT. Translated, it gives CASSFLAGGSTDTQYF.

The V gene is TRBV7-9, the J gene TRBJ2-7; maybe TRBD1 (5 bases). The length of the CDR3 is 14 residues. The germline CDR1 and CDR2 sequences are SEHNR and FQNEAQ (reference sequence). V gave up 8 bases and J gave up 2 bases, with 16 bases separating them. The CDR3 DNA follows: TGTGCCAGCGGGGTATTCAAGGGGACCTACGAGCAGTACTTC. Translating it yields CASGVFKGTYEQYF.